This TCR beta chain stems from a study of T cells in Graves' hyperthyroidism and ophthalmopathy. Trimming at V came to 3 bases and at J to 5 bases, leaving 4 bases not matched to a gene. CDR1 DFQATT and CDR2 SNEGSKA come from the germline V gene (reference sequence). The CDR3 runs to 13 residues. Diagnosing involved the use of clinical symptoms, serum thyroxine and TRAb, thyroid ultrasound and orbital computed tomography. This clonotype was counted at least ten times. What it binds is unknown. Overall study results and limits: Most thyroid-expanded clonotypes above 0.001 were also found in blood. A model built on 13 V-J features separated ophthalmopathy from stable hyperthyroidism. The model forecast ophthalmopathy, anticipating it by a median approximately 6.2 months before onset.

RNA transcripts served as the template for amplifying TCR beta CDR3 regions. First-round RT-PCR with HTBI primers amplified the TCR CDR3 region. MiXCR, applied by TCRdb to the multiplex PCR reads, yields one record per CDR3 protein. The sample shows about 590,000 distinct CDR3 sequences, around a sixth of them seen only once. This rearrangement joins TRBV20-1 to TRBJ2-1; 7 bases fit TRBD2. The TCR was taken from a woman aged 25 to 39 with Graves' hyperthyroidism. Sequenced sample: blood. The CDR3 protein is CSASHSGNNEQFF. Written as DNA, the CDR3 is TGCAGTGCTAGTCACAGCGGGAACAATGAGCAGTTCTTC.